These T cell receptor beta chains were read from a single sample in a study of CD8 T cells in Susac syndrome. From the immunoSEQ multiplex PCR reads, TCRdb called clonotypes with MiXCR, one entry per CDR3 protein. The table has 140,000 to 150,000 distinct CDR3 sequences, almost 96% seen once. Material for sequencing was CD4+ T cells from PBMCs. The receptors originated from a human donor with Susac syndrome. Both conserved end residues are part of each CDR3. Each record gives: V gene, J gene, D gene, CDR3 protein. D genes are given only for firm matches.

>TRBV12-3/TRBV12-4|TRBJ1-1|.
CASSFARGTEAFF
>TRBV7-9|TRBJ1-6|.
CASSLVRESPLHF
>TRBV5-6|TRBJ1-5|.
CASSLQGRQPQHF
>TRBV12-3/TRBV12-4|TRBJ2-5|.
CASSSLQSETQYF
>TRBV19|TRBJ2-1|.
CASSIWGGMNEQFF
>TRBV2|TRBJ1-2|.
CASSENYGYTF
>TRBV29-1|TRBJ2-3|TRBD1
CSVGPGGRGSQYF
>TRBV7-2|TRBJ2-3|.
CASSPSALHTQYF
>TRBV20-1|TRBJ1-5|.
CSATIGTDSNQPQHF
>TRBV28|TRBJ2-1|.
CASSPLSGEQFF
>TRBV20-1|TRBJ1-2|TRBD1
CSAGDRRGSTYGYTF
>TRBV20-1|TRBJ1-3|.
CSARDSSGNTIYF
>TRBV29-1|TRBJ2-3|TRBD2
CSVGLAGGPSLTQYF
>TRBV12-5|TRBJ1-1|TRBD1
CASGPQGFGEAFF
>TRBV29-1|TRBJ1-2|TRBD1
CSVEKGARGYTF
>TRBV20-1|TRBJ2-2|.
CSATRGGGELFF
>TRBV21-1|TRBJ1-3|.
CASSIPGQPGNTIYF
>TRBV12-3/TRBV12-4|TRBJ1-1|.
CASRRGSWLSTNTEAFF
>TRBV14|TRBJ2-1|.
CASSQDWAITYNEQFF
>TRBV12-3/TRBV12-4|TRBJ2-7|TRBD1
CASSLLDRPYEQYF
>TRBV7-3|TRBJ2-1|.
CASRESSYNEQFF
>TRBV5-1|TRBJ2-1|.
CASSFGPVRQQFF
>TRBV2|TRBJ2-3|TRBD1
CASSGQGATDTQYF
>TRBV7-2|TRBJ2-5|TRBD2
CASSLASSGAETQYF
>TRBV12-3/TRBV12-4|TRBJ1-5|TRBD1
CASSLWTGDQPQHF
>TRBV3-1|TRBJ1-5|TRBD1
CASSQDRSYGPQHF
>TRBV6-5|TRBJ1-1|.
CATQVNTEAFF
>TRBV24-1|TRBJ2-7|.
CATYEQYF
>TRBV7-9|TRBJ1-4|.
CASSKRDTFGKLFF
>TRBV5-4|TRBJ2-1|TRBD2
CASSLGTSRNEQFF
>TRBV2|TRBJ2-7|.
CASIWPAPFHGYEQYF
>TRBV29-1|TRBJ2-3|.
CSVEDRRGDGTDTQYF
>TRBV4-1|TRBJ1-4|.
CASSLQWEGLGEKLFF
>TRBV2|TRBJ1-5|.
CASSHRLKISNQPQHF
>TRBV5-4|TRBJ1-2|TRBD1
CASSPGTGSNYGYTF
>TRBV20-1|TRBJ2-5|.
CSASSVSAGGTQYF